This TCR beta chain was sequenced during a study of cytotoxic CD8 clonotypes in ibrutinib-treated CLL. At the level of the study: Partial responses totalled about 24 and complete responses 2; after median around 72 months, roughly 14 remained remitted and roughly twelve progressed. The study's findings and limits: Treatment left the uncommon public clonotypes either contracted or stable in frequency. Having risen at ibrutinib response, clonality had fallen back toward baseline by progression.

The CDR3 length is 17 residues. The J segment lost 6 bases and the V segment lost 1 base, leaving 5 bases of the junction unmatched. The germline V gene encodes CDR1 MGHDK and CDR2 SYGVNS. Turning to this clone: Its matching antigen is unknown.

Frozen-stored PBMCs produced approximately 2 micrograms of genomic DNA for TCR beta libraries. Using immunoSEQ multiplex PCR, the repertoire was profiled, and TCRdb retains in-frame clones only, with some absent. The sample lists tens of thousands of clones, 50% to 80% occurring once. The TCR originated in a human donor with chronic lymphocytic leukemia. This specimen was PBMCs, taken after 24 months of ibrutinib treatment. The rearrangement uses TRBV25-1 and TRBJ2-3; 15 bases are shared with TRBD2. The CDR3 nucleotides are TGTGCCAGCAGTGAATGGGGACTAGCGGGGGGCCGGGATACGCAGTATTTT. Translation: CASSEWGLAGGRDTQYF.